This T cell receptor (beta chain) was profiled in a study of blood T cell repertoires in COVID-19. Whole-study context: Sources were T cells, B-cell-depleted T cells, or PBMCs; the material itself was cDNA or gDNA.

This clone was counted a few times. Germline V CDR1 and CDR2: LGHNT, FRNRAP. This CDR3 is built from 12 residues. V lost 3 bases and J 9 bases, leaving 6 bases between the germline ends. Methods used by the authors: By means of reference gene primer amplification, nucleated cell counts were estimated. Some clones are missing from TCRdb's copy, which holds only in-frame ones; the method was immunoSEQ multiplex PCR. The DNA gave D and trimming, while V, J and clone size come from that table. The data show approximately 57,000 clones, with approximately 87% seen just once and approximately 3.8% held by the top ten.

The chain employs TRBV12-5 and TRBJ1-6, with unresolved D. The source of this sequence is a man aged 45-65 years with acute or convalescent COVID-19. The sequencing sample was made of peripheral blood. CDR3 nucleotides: TGTGCTAGTGGTTTTTGGCTTTCACCCCTCCACTTT. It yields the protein CASGFWLSPLHF.